This T cell receptor (beta chain) was obtained from a study of shared clonotypes between healthy human individuals. Study-level points and caveats: Incomplete sequencing of sorted subsets was indicated by rarefaction despite large depth.

TCRdb keeps only in-frame clones here, not all; method: immunoSEQ multiplex PCR. The table lists about 2 million clones, about 95% of them singletons. Remarks on this clone: No antigen is known for it. Additional DNA sequences in this sample encode the identical CDR3.

V lost 1 base to trimming and J lost 11 bases, with 11 bases between them. The CDR3 spans 12 residues. CDR1 and CDR2 from the germline V gene are SGHAT and FQNNGV. Terminally differentiated effector memory CD45RA+ cells were excluded by CCR7 positive selection of CD45RO-negative cells. Donors comprised only Caucasian adults living in Nashville, Tennessee. The sequence was obtained from a young man in good health. V is TRBV11-2 and J is TRBJ1-1, with D uncertain. Specimen: naive CD8+ T cells sorted from blood. This CDR3 is CASSLVGDKAFF. The DNA for the CDR3 is TGTGCCAGCAGCTTAGTCGGGGATAAGGCTTTCTTT.